The 7 T cell receptor beta chains below come from one sample, sequenced in a study of vaccination and CD4 T cells after COVID-19. These receptors have no known antigen. The time point was: late sampling 161 to 241 days after vaccination in a few convalescent patients. Treatment described: approximately nine-day PBMC culture with coronavirus spike peptide pools or control peptides (ViraFEST assay). Sequenced with the Oncomine TCR Beta short-read assay was DNA taken from cultured CD4+ T cells. MiXCR was run by TCRdb on the PCR reads, yielding one entry per CDR3 protein. The sample lists tens of thousands of distinct CDR3 sequences, around two fifths seen once, with 30% in the top ten. Sequenced material: CD4+ T cells from blood, cultured in vitro, taken about 7 months after SARS-CoV-2 vaccination. These receptors originate from a human donor who had recovered from COVID-19.

J is TRBJ1-2 and V is TRBV19; 9 nucleotides line up with TRBD1. After removal of 9 bases from V and 4 bases from J, the junction contained 9 bases not matched to a gene. The germline V gene encodes CDR1 LNHDA and CDR2 SQIVND (reference sequence). This CDR3 region has 14 residues. The CDR3 nucleotides read TGTGCCAGCCATATCCCGGGACAGGGCTATGGCTACACCTTC. As protein: CASHIPGQGYGYTF. The whole variable domain, remainder taken from reference TRBV19 and TRBJ1-2, is DGGITQSPKYLFRKEGQNVTLSCEQNLNHDAMYWYRQDPGQGLRLIYYSQIVNDFQKGDIAEGYSVSREKKESFPLTVTSAQKNPTAFYLCASHIPGQGYGYTFGSGTRLTVV.

CDR3 sequence reads: CASSSSYLGTQYF. The CDR3 nucleotides are TGTGCCAGCAGTTCCTCATATCTTGGGACCCAGTACTTC. J is TRBJ2-5 and V is TRBV12-3 or TRBV12-4; D is ambiguous. The CDR3 runs to 13 residues. V gave up 4 bases and J gave up 7 bases, with 13 bases separating them.

The chain links TRBV6-2 or TRBV6-3 to TRBJ1-1, with TRBD1 as a possible D gene (5 bases). Germline assignment: CDR1 MNHEY and CDR2 SVGEGT. V lost 5 bases and J lost 2, with 12 bases in between. The CDR3 extends over 14 amino acids. The CDR3 DNA sequence: TGTGCCAGCAGTAGGGGTCCTACTAACACTGAAGCTTTCTTT. Amino acids: CASSRGPTNTEAFF.

A few counts support this clonotype. The gene calls are TRBV19 and TRBJ2-7, with D maybe TRBD1 (6 bases). Trimming stripped 3 bases from V and 3 bases from J, with 18 bases between. From germline, CDR1 is LNHDA and CDR2 SQIVND (reference sequence). The CDR3 extends over 16 amino acids. DNA for the CDR3: TGTGCCAGTAGTATGCCCGGTAGAACAGGGAACTACGAGCAGTACTTC. Protein sequence: CASSMPGRTGNYEQYF.

V gene TRBV20-1 combines with J gene TRBJ1-2; possible D gene TRBD1, 5 bases. The CDR3 runs to 14 residues. The germline V gene encodes CDR1 DFQATT and CDR2 SNEGSKA (reference sequence). V lost 6 bases and J lost 3, with 17 bases in between. CDR3 protein: CSAPAVGRDYGYTF. For the CDR3, the DNA is TGCAGTGCCCCGGCGGTGGGGCGGGACTATGGCTACACCTTC.

The chain is built from TRBV11-2 and TRBJ2-5; D is perhaps TRBD1 (6 bases). V shed 6 bases and J shed 5 bases, with 25 bases lying between them. The germline CDR1 and CDR2 sequences are SGHAT and FQNNGV. The CDR3 runs 17 residues. The CDR3 loop is CASRPGAVTRASETQYF. The CDR3 bases are TGTGCCAGCAGACCAGGGGCCGTTACTAGGGCCTCGGAGACCCAGTACTTC.

This clonotype has just a few counts. The gene calls are TRBV18 and TRBJ2-5; D call uncertain. CDR1 is KGHSH, CDR2 LQKENI, per germline. The CDR3 loop spans 14 amino acids. V lost 2 bases to trimming and J lost 3 bases, with 10 bases between them. The chain's CDR3 is CASSPVGSKETQYF. CDR3 coding DNA: TGTGCCAGCTCACCAGTGGGGTCTAAAGAGACCCAGTACTTC.